This record covers a single T cell receptor beta chain. This clonotype was seen a handful of times. Its antigen is not yet known. Per-base quality was not reported, and no clone a single base away is much larger than it. Library method: UMI-ligation and nested PCR. The beta constant-region primer was an equimolar mix of two oligonucleotides covering both TRBC1 and TRBC2. Four rounds of PCR, combining the SP2 primer with nested alpha and beta constant-region primers, were used to amplify the ligated cDNA. A single-stranded oligonucleotide bearing the SP2 primer plus a 12-nucleotide UMI was ligated onto the 3' end of the cDNA by T4 RNA ligase 1. The ligation reaction was incubated at 16°C for about 20-24 hours. PCR2 was typically performed as a SYBR Green qPCR and was stopped at a predetermined threshold so that over-amplification was prevented. Agencourt AMPure XP magnetic beads were used for all purifications after the first. Library amounts were measured by Qubit and library quality was assessed on a TapeStation, where the main peak was expected at around 650 bp. Pooled libraries were sequenced on an Illumina MiSeq using v2 2x251 paired-end kits, and typically roughly 0.95-2.2 million reads were obtained per sample. Libraries were pooled at 4 nM per sample, and roughly 5-8% PhiX was added to improve cluster recognition. On the study's bioinformatics: Using tag matching that tolerated one base-pair mismatch, Decombinator assigned V and J genes to FASTQ reads that had been processed by Demultiplexor. Collapsinator relied on UMIs to fix sequencing errors as well as frequency errors caused by PCR heterogeneity. TCRs were translated and CDR3s were extracted from the conserved cysteine to the FGXG phenylalanine by CDR3Translator, with non-productive sequences being flagged. Repertoires were subsampled to equal numbers of UMI-defined TCRs before Gini, Shannon entropy and inverse Simpson indices were calculated. Within the linear range, a power law was fitted by maximum likelihood to the distributions of clonotype abundance. On one naive CD8 sample, the pipeline and MIGEC gave similar UMI counts, unique TCR numbers and clonal distributions. Repertoires were searched for around 8,000 CMV-associated CDR3 sequences compiled from VDJdb and a published dataset. TCRdb took the public reads, trimmed them with fastp at Q25, ran MiXCR for clone calling and kept in-frame beta chains. When rows share a CDR3 protein, they turn into one entry using the most common DNA and genes. It is TCRdb's table, rather than the study itself, that gives the V and J calls and clone size. This sample lists tens of thousands of distinct CDR3 sequences; around 18% were detected once. The leading ten clones occupy approximately 3.6% of the sample.

This sample was taken from a study of naive and memory T cell subsets (TCRdb year 2017). Turning to the overall study: The study applied an open-source, UMI-based TCR alpha and beta sequencing pipeline to sorted naive and memory peripheral blood T cell subsets. The results of the functional CMV T cell responses matched the IgG serology results in every case. RNA was DNase-treated and reverse transcribed with TCR constant-region primers, mostly using SuperScript III. The full study reports these points: The repertoire findings for the naive and memory subsets could not be validated against a ground truth, as none was available. Clonotypes were defined as single alpha or beta chain sequences, not paired alpha/beta receptors. After error correction, over 90% of naive TCR sequences appeared only once, giving much steeper abundance distributions than memory subsets. RNA-based TCR counts may be affected by expression changes linked to T cell activation and differentiation. Gini index rose and Shannon and inverse Simpson diversity fell from naive through CM, EM and EMRA in both CD4 and CD8 cells. A power law was followed by TCR abundance, with an exponent that differed between naive and memory subsets but was consistent across the three individuals.

From the second PCR step on, the TCR alpha and beta chain libraries were amplified in separate reactions. To determine each donor's CMV status, fresh PBMCs were stimulated overnight with CMV viral lysate, and IFNgamma production from CD4+ T cells was then assessed. CD4 T cells were positively selected using Miltenyi beads, after which CD8 T cells were positively selected from the CD4-negative fraction. After staining for CD3, CD4, CD8, CD45RA, CD27 and a live/dead dye, cells were sorted on a BD Aria II into four subsets based on CD45RA and CD27. For sorting, CD45RA-CD27- cells were defined as effector memory cells, while CD45RA+CD27- cells were defined as EMRA cells. Three healthy volunteers provided blood, and each donor's sample was split into CD4 and CD8 T cells and then further divided into four differentiation subsets. Around 110 ml of peripheral blood was taken from each donor, and PBMC were separated by density-gradient centrifugation on Ficoll-Paque PLUS. Sorted cells were lysed in RLT buffer, and RNA was extracted with a Qiagen RNeasy kit and stored at -80°C.

Including the terminal cysteine and phenylalanine, the CDR3 comprises 13 residues. CDR3 DNA only is kept here, 39 bases in frame from base 1. CDR1 SGHKS and CDR2 YYEKEE were looked up in the germline V gene (reference sequence). V loses 7 bases of germline sequence and J loses 1 base, and the interval between the two ends is 10 bases. Sequencing input: effector memory CD4+ T cells from blood. This sample's cell subset or site label indicates: effector memory, CD45RA- CD27-. The chain was built from TRBV5-5 and TRBJ2-3, with a weak D call of TRBD2 (5 bases match). The receptor was isolated from a human donor in good health. CDR3 region: CASGGLGTDTQYF. In nucleotides, the sequence is TGTGCCAGCGGAGGACTCGGCACAGATACGCAGTATTTT.